The 30 T cell receptor beta chains given below trace back to one sample, sequenced in a study of control samples from healthy donors and cancer patients. Profiled with immunoSEQ multiplex PCR; TCRdb holds only in-frame clones, not every one. The repertoire consists of 80,000 or so clones, with 94% occurring once and the leading ten covering 6.2%. Sequenced material: blood. These TCRs come from a woman aged 40 to 55 in good health.

The chain has TRBV21-1 and TRBJ1-6. TRBV21-1 represents a pseudogene. The CDR3 runs 19 residues. The CDR3 DNA sequence: TGTGCCAGCAGCACGCTGGGAGGGACCTGCAGCTCCTATAATTCACCCCTCCACTTT. This encodes CASSTLGGTCSSYNSPLHF.

This rearrangement joins TRBV3-1 (or the pseudogene TRBV3-2) to TRBJ2-5, with 7 bases that match TRBD1. Germline-derived CDR1 and CDR2 are LGHDT and YNNKEL (reference sequence). The CDR3 is 13 residues long. V gave up 4 bases and J gave up 5 bases; unmatched junction bases: 4. The CDR3 nucleotides read TGTGCCAGCAGCCCCGGACAGGTTGAGACCCAGTACTTC. Its translation: CASSPGQVETQYF.

The chain joins TRBV6-1 to TRBJ1-6; no clear D. The V gene's germline CDR1 is MNHNS and CDR2 SASEGT. V was cut by 8 bases and J by 7 bases, with 15 bases left in between. The CDR3 loop spans 14 amino acids. Here the CDR3 reads CASEIRGGNSPLHF. The CDR3 DNA reads as TGTGCCAGCGAAATACGGGGAGGGAATTCACCCCTCCACTTT.

This chain links TRBV4-2 with TRBJ1-5, with D hard to call. V dropped 0 bases and J dropped 11 bases, with 17 bases sitting between them. In germline, CDR1 is LGHNA, CDR2 YNFKEQ. The CDR3 is made up of 15 amino acids. CDR3 sequence (DNA): TGTGCCAGCAGCCAAGATTACGCAGGAAACAGAGCCCAGCATTTT. Translated, it gives CASSQDYAGNRAQHF.

This chain connects TRBV7-9 to TRBJ1-1; D perhaps matches TRBD1 (5 bases). V was shortened by 1 base and J by 3 bases, with 15 bases between the two germline ends. CDR3 length: 16 amino acids. CDR1 and CDR2 (germline): SEHNR, FQNEAQ (reference sequence). The CDR3 protein is CASSLDQGRGDTEAFF. The DNA of the CDR3 is TGTGCCAGCAGCTTAGATCAGGGCCGCGGGGACACTGAAGCTTTCTTT.

This clone was detected a few times. This chain joins TRBV6-4 and TRBJ2-3; 9 positions match TRBD2. The CDR3 is 15 residues long. J lost 4 bases, V lost 2 bases, and 4 bases had no gene match. Per the germline V gene, CDR1 is MRHNA and CDR2 is SNTAGT. The chain's CDR3 is CASSDGGGAADTQYF. CDR3 coding DNA: TGTGCCAGCAGTGACGGCGGGGGGGCCGCAGATACGCAGTATTTT.

The chain uses TRBV12-3 or TRBV12-4 and TRBJ1-2; TRBD1 might be the D (5 bases). The CDR3 sequence is 13 residues long. Trimming cost V 6 bases and J 3 bases, with 11 bases left between them. The CDR3 sequence: CASSLWGDYGYTF. The CDR3 nucleotides are TGTGCCAGCAGCTTATGGGGGGACTATGGCTACACCTTC.

The genes are TRBV5-1 and TRBJ2-1; 12 bases fit TRBD2. Germline lookup yields CDR1 SGHRS and CDR2 YFSETQ. CDR3 length equals 15 residues. The J segment lost 6 bases and the V segment lost 2 bases, leaving 3 bases of the junction unmatched. The CDR3 protein is CASSLPSGRANEQFF. CDR3 coding DNA: TGCGCCAGCAGCTTACCTAGCGGGAGGGCCAATGAGCAGTTCTTC.

The chain carries TRBV10-3 and TRBJ2-3; TRBD2 matches at 7 bases. CDR1 ENHRY and CDR2 SYGVKD come from the germline V gene. The CDR3 loop spans 15 amino acids. J was trimmed by 2 bases and V by 5 bases; bases with no gene match: 7. In DNA, the CDR3 is TGTGCCATCAGTAAGGCTAGCGGTCTCACAGATACGCAGTATTTT. Translated, it gives CAISKASGLTDTQYF.

The chain combines TRBV6-1 with TRBJ1-2, with 8 nucleotides matching TRBD1. This CDR3 contains 16 residues. Germline values: CDR1 MNHNS, CDR2 SASEGT. V shed 4 bases and J 3 bases; nucleotides not matched to a gene: 10. The CDR3 region has the DNA TGTGCCAGCAGTGGAACAGGGGGTAATTTCTACTATGGCTACACCTTC. Its translation: CASSGTGGNFYYGYTF.

The genes are TRBV6-2 or TRBV6-3 and TRBJ1-5; 9 bases line up with TRBD1. Per the germline V gene, CDR1 is MNHEY and CDR2 is SVGEGT. V lost 6 bases, J lost 7 bases, and 7 bases stayed unmatched. The CDR3 is made up of 14 amino acids. The CDR3 coding sequence is TGTGCCAGCAGCTTAGGACAGGGGAGGCAGCCCCAGCATTTT. Its protein product is CASSLGQGRQPQHF.

The chain has TRBV24-1 and TRBJ2-7, with 7 bases identical to TRBD2. CDR1 and CDR2 (germline): KGHDR, SFDVKD. The CDR3 has 16 amino acids. With 5 bases clipped from V and 0 bases from J, the junction kept 9 bases outside the gene matches. This CDR3 is CATSVLGTGGSYEQYF. Here the CDR3 DNA reads TGTGCCACCAGTGTGCTGGGGACGGGGGGCTCCTACGAGCAGTACTTC.

This chain joins TRBV9 and TRBJ1-5; a possible D gene is TRBD1 (5 bases). V lost 3 bases and J lost 4, with 8 bases in between. This CDR3 contains 13 residues. CDR1 SGDLS and CDR2 YYNGEE come from the germline V gene. The CDR3 loop is CASSGDSNQPQHF. The CDR3 coding sequence is TGTGCCAGCAGCGGTGACAGTAATCAGCCCCAGCATTTT.

The genes are TRBV5-4 and TRBJ2-1; D is perhaps TRBD2 (6 bases). This CDR3 spans 13 amino acids. The V end was cut by 0 bases, the J end by 10 bases, with 11 bases between. Germline V gives CDR1 SGHNT, CDR2 YYREEE (reference sequence). CDR3 coding DNA: TGTGCCAGCAGCTTGGGCCGGGACTTAGAGCAGTTCTTC. Translation: CASSLGRDLEQFF. The full variable domain, its missing parts supplied by reference TRBV5-4 and TRBJ2-1, is ETGVTQSPTHLIKTRGQQVTLRCSSQSGHNTVSWYQQALGQGPQFIFQYYREEENGRGNFPPRFSGLQFPNYSSELNVNALELDDSALYLCASSLGRDLEQFFGPGTRLTVL.

The rearrangement uses TRBV28 and TRBJ1-5, with D perhaps TRBD1 (6 bases). This CDR3 comprises 17 residues. Germline V gives CDR1 MDHEN, CDR2 SYDVKM. V lost 4 bases to trimming and J lost 5 bases, with 21 bases between them. This CDR3 reads CASSYPPGRGLDQPQHF. In DNA, the CDR3 is TGTGCCAGCAGTTACCCCCCAGGCAGGGGATTGGATCAGCCCCAGCATTTT. The whole variable domain, remainder taken from reference TRBV28 and TRBJ1-5, is DVKVTQSSRYLVKRTGEKVFLECVQDMDHENMFWYRQDPGLGLRLIYFSYDVKMKEKGDIPEGYSVSREKKERFSLILESASTNQTSMYLCASSYPPGRGLDQPQHFGDGTRLSIL.

The V call is TRBV5-1, the J call TRBJ2-7, with D perhaps TRBD1 or TRBD2 (6 bases each). CDR1 and CDR2 from the germline V gene are SGHRS and YFSETQ. The ends were cut back, 6 bases at V and 4 bases at J, with 17 bases in the middle. The CDR3 spans 14 residues. The CDR3 here is CASTIQGGSYEQYF. In DNA, the CDR3 is TGCGCCAGCACAATACAGGGAGGTTCGTACGAGCAGTACTTC.

The rearrangement links TRBV4-1 to TRBJ2-2, with 7 bases that match TRBD1. CDR1 and CDR2 from the germline V gene are MGHRA and YSYEKL. The ends lost 3 bases at V and 0 bases at J; junction bases unmatched: 4. This CDR3 has 16 residues. CDR3: CASSHRGQTNTGELFF. DNA for the CDR3: TGCGCCAGCAGCCATCGGGGACAGACGAACACCGGGGAGCTGTTTTTT.

This clone was counted once. The genes are TRBV21-1 and TRBJ2-5; whether TRBD1, the table's D call, matches the DNA was not checked. TRBV21-1 is reported as a pseudogene. The length of the CDR3 is 14 residues. CDR3 amino acids: CASSKQGEQETQYF. DNA of the CDR3: TGTGCCAGCTCTAAACAGGGGGAGCAAGAGACCCAGTACTTC.

CDR3 bases: TGCGCCAGCAGTGAGTCCCTATTATTAGGTGACTATGGCTACACCTTC. This codes for CASSESLLLGDYGYTF. The chain carries TRBV10-2 and TRBJ1-2; D gene ambiguous. The germline V gene has CDR1 WSHSY and CDR2 SAAADI. Trimming took 0 bases from V and 3 from J, leaving 14 bases between them. The CDR3 extends over 16 amino acids.

The chain couples TRBV6-5 to TRBJ1-1; 8 bases are a match to TRBD1. With 7 bases clipped from V and 1 base from J, the junction kept 8 bases outside the gene matches. The germline CDR1 and CDR2 sequences are MNHEY and SVGAGI. The CDR3 sequence is 15 residues long. CDR3 amino acids: CASKFRTGQNTEAFF. In nucleotides, the CDR3 is TGTGCCAGCAAATTTAGGACAGGGCAGAACACTGAAGCTTTCTTT.

Here the CDR3 reads CAWSEIGGGANTEAFF. The CDR3 DNA reads TGTGCCTGGAGTGAAATAGGGGGGGGAGCGAACACTGAAGCTTTCTTT. This rearrangement joins TRBV30 to TRBJ1-1, with TRBD1 as a possible D gene (6 bases). Trimming took 1 base from V and 1 from J, leaving 16 bases between them. This CDR3 has 16 amino acids. Germline V gene lookup returns CDR1 GTSNPN and CDR2 SVGIG (reference sequence).

This chain joins TRBV5-4 and TRBJ2-6; D gene ambiguous. The germline CDR1 and CDR2 sequences are SGHNT and YYREEE (reference sequence). Between the trimmed V and J ends, which lost 2 bases and 4 bases, there was a span of 16 bases. This CDR3 contains 17 residues. The CDR3 nucleotides read TGTGCCAGCAGCTTCCGTACCCTAAGTTCCGGGGCCAACGTCCTGACTTTC. Translation gives CASSFRTLSSGANVLTF.

This chain uses TRBV24-1 with TRBJ2-2, with 7 positions matching TRBD2. The CDR3 totals 15 residues. J was trimmed by 5 bases and V by 4 bases; bases with no gene match: 6. Germline V CDR1 and CDR2: KGHDR, SFDVKD. CDR3 in DNA: TGTGCCACCAGTGACCGGGAGGTTCCAACCGGGGAGCTGTTTTTT. This translates into CATSDREVPTGELFF.

The rearrangement uses TRBV2 and TRBJ2-1, with D maybe TRBD1 (6 bases). The V end lost 6 bases, the J end lost 8 bases, and 14 bases lay between the germline ends. Germline assignment: CDR1 SNHLY and CDR2 FYNNEI. CDR3 length: 13 amino acids. CDR3 loop: CASSVTGIDEQFF. CDR3 DNA sequence: TGTGCCAGCAGCGTTACAGGGATAGATGAGCAGTTCTTC.

This clone was picked up a small number of times. The rearrangement joins TRBV6-4 to TRBJ2-6; no clear D gene. This CDR3 contains 17 residues. Germline loops: CDR1 MRHNA, CDR2 SNTAGT. The V end was cut by 0 bases, the J end by 0 bases, with 9 bases between. The CDR3 loop reads CASSDSVRSSGANVLTF. DNA of the CDR3: TGTGCCAGCAGTGACTCCGTAAGGAGCTCTGGGGCCAACGTCCTGACTTTC.

This sequence joins TRBV9 and TRBJ1-6, with D perhaps TRBD1 (6 bases). The length of the CDR3 is 16 residues. CDR1 SGDLS and CDR2 YYNGEE come from the germline V gene. Trimming took 3 bases from V and 0 from J, leaving 10 bases between them. This chain's CDR3 is CASSGRGSSYNSPLHF. CDR3 in DNA: TGTGCCAGCAGCGGGAGGGGGAGCTCCTATAATTCACCCCTCCACTTT.

The V call is TRBV30, the J call TRBJ2-5; 8 bases map to TRBD1. The CDR3 is 13 amino acids. CDR1 and CDR2 (germline): GTSNPN, SVGIG (reference sequence). The V and J ends lost 5 bases and 5 bases, in that order; junction bases with no gene match: 7. DNA of the CDR3: TGTGCCTGGTCTCAGGGGGCGGTGGAGACCCAGTACTTC. Amino acid sequence: CAWSQGAVETQYF.

The chain carries TRBV4-2 and TRBJ2-7; D is possibly TRBD1 (6 bases). The CDR3 covers 16 residues. CDR1 is LGHNA, CDR2 YNFKEQ, per germline. The V and J ends lost 0 bases and 5 bases respectively, with 17 bases between them. The chain's CDR3 is CASSQDSRTEHHEQYF. The CDR3 bases are TGTGCCAGCAGCCAAGATAGCAGGACAGAACACCACGAGCAGTACTTC.

The chain links TRBV7-9 to TRBJ2-5; 12 bases match TRBD1. CDR3 length equals 15 residues. The V gene end was trimmed by 5 bases and the J gene end by 5 bases; junction bases not matched to a gene: 6. In germline, CDR1 is SEHNR, CDR2 FQNEAQ (reference sequence). The CDR3 region has the DNA TGTGCCAGCAGCCCTAGGGACAGGGGGCGGGAGACCCAGTACTTC. Translation gives CASSPRDRGRETQYF. Drawing the rest from reference TRBV7-9 and TRBJ2-5, the complete variable domain is DTGVSQNPRHKITKRGQNVTFRCDPISEHNRLYWYRQTLGQGPEFLTYFQNEAQLEKSRLLSDRFSAERPKGSFSTLEIQRTEQGDSAMYLCASSPRDRGRETQYFGPGTRLLVL.

This chain connects TRBV19 to TRBJ1-2; D gene uncertain. This CDR3 has 10 amino acids. The germline V gene has CDR1 LNHDA and CDR2 SQIVND (reference sequence). The V gene lost 8 bases and the J gene lost 7 bases, with 8 bases spanning the gap. Here the CDR3 reads CASYMVGYTF. As DNA, the CDR3 is TGTGCCAGTTATATGGTTGGCTACACCTTC.